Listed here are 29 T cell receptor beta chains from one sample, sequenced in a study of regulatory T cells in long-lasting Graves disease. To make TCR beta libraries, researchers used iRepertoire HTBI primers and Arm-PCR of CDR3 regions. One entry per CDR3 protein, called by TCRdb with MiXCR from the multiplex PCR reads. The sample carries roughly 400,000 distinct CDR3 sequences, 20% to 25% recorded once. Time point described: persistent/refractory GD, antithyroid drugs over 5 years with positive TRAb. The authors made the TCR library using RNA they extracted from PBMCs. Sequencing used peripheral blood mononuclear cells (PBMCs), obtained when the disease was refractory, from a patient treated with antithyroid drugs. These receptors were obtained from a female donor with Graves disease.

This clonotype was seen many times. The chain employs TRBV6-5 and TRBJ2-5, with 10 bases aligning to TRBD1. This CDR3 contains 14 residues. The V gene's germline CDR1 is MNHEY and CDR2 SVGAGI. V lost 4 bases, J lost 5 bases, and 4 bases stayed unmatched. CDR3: CASSFRTGGETQYF. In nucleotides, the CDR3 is TGTGCCAGCAGTTTCCGGACAGGGGGGGAGACCCAGTACTTC.

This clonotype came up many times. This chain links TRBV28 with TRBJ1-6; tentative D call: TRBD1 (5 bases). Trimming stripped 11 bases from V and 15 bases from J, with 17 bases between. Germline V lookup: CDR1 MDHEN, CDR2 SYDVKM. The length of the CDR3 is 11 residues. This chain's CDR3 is CAGGTGVGLHF. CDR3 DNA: TGTGCCGGGGGGACCGGGGTTGGCCTCCACTTT.

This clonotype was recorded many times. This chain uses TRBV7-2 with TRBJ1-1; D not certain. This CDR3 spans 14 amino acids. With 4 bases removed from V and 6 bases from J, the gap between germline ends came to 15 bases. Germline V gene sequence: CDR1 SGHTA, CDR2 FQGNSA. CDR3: CASSSEPLDAEAFF. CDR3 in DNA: TGTGCCAGCAGCTCCGAACCGTTAGACGCTGAAGCTTTCTTT.

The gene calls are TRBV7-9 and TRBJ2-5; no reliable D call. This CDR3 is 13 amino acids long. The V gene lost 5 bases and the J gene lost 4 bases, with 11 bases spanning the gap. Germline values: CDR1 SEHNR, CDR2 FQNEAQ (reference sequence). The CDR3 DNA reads TGTGCCAGCAGCCCGGGCCTGCGAGAGACCCAGTACTTC. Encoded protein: CASSPGLRETQYF. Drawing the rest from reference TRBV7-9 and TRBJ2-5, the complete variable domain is DTGVSQNPRHKITKRGQNVTFRCDPISEHNRLYWYRQTLGQGPEFLTYFQNEAQLEKSRLLSDRFSAERPKGSFSTLEIQRTEQGDSAMYLCASSPGLRETQYFGPGTRLLVL.

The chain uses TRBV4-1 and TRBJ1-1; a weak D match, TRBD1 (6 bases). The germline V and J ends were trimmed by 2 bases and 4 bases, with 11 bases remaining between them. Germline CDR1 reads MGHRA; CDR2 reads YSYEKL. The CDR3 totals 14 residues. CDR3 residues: CASSQRGGGTEAFF. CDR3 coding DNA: TGCGCCAGCAGCCAAAGGGGGGGAGGCACTGAAGCTTTCTTT.

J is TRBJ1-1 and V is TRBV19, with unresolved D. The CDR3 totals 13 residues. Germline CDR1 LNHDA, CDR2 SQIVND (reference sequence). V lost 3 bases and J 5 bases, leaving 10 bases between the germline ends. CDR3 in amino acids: CASSMEVRTEAFF. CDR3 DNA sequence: TGTGCCAGTAGTATGGAGGTACGGACTGAAGCTTTCTTT. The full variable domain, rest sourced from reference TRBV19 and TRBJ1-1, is DGGITQSPKYLFRKEGQNVTLSCEQNLNHDAMYWYRQDPGQGLRLIYYSQIVNDFQKGDIAEGYSVSREKKESFPLTVTSAQKNPTAFYLCASSMEVRTEAFFGQGTRLTVV.

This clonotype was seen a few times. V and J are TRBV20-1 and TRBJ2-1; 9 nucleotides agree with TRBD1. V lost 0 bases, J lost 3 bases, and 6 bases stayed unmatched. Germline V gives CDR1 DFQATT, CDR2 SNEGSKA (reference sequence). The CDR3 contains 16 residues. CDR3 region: CSARDLWGQGYNEQFF. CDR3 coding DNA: TGCAGTGCTAGAGATCTATGGGGACAGGGCTACAATGAGCAGTTCTTC.

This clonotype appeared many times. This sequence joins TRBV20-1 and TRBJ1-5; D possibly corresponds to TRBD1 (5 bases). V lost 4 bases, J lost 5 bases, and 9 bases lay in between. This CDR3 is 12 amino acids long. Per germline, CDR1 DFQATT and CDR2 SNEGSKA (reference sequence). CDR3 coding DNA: TGCAGTGCTAAGAGGGGCCATCAGCCCCAGCATTTT. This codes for CSAKRGHQPQHF.

CDR3 in amino acids: CASSFPQGIVAGELFF. In nucleotides, the CDR3 is TGTGCCAGTAGTTTCCCGCAGGGGATCGTCGCCGGGGAGCTGTTTTTT. The chain couples TRBV19 to TRBJ2-2; a possible D gene is TRBD1 (6 bases). In germline, CDR1 is LNHDA, CDR2 SQIVND (reference sequence). This CDR3 is 16 amino acids long. V lost 5 bases to trimming and J lost 6 bases, with 19 bases between them.

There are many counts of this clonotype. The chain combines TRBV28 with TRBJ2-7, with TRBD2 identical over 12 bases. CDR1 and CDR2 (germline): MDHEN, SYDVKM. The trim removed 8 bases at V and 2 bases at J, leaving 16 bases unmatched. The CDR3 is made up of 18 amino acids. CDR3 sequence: CASHSRGTSGFGAYEQYF. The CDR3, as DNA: TGTGCCAGCCATTCCCGGGGGACTAGCGGGTTCGGGGCCTACGAGCAGTACTTC. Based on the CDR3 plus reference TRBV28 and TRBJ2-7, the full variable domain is DVKVTQSSRYLVKRTGEKVFLECVQDMDHENMFWYRQDPGLGLRLIYFSYDVKMKEKGDIPEGYSVSREKKERFSLILESASTNQTSMYLCASHSRGTSGFGAYEQYFGPGTRLTVT.

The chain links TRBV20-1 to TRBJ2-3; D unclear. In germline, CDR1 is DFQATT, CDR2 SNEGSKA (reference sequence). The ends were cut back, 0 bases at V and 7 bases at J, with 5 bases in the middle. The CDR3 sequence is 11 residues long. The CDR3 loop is CSARDKNTQYF. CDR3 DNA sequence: TGCAGTGCTAGAGATAAGAATACGCAGTATTTT.

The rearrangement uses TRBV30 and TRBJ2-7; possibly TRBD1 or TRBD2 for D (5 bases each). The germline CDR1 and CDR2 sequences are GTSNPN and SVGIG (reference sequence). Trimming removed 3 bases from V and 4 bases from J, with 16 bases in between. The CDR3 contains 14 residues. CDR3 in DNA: TGTGCCTGGAGCGGGACCGGGCTCGGGTACGAGCAGTACTTC. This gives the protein CAWSGTGLGYEQYF. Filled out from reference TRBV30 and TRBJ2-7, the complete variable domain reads SQTIHQWPATLVQPVGSPLSLECTVEGTSNPNLYWYRQAAGRGLQLLFYSVGIGQISSEVPQNLSASRPQDRQFILSSKKLLLSDSGFYLCAWSGTGLGYEQYFGPGTRLTVT.

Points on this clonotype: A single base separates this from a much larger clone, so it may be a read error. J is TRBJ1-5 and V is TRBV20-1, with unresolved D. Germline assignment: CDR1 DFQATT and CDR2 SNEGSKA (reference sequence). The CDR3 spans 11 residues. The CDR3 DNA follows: TGCAGTGGGGGTTACAATCGGCCCCAGCATTTT. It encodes CSGGYNRPQHF.

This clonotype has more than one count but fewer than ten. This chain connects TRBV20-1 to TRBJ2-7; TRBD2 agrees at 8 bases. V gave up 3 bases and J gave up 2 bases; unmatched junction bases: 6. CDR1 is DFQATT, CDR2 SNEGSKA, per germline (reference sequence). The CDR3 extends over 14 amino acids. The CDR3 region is CSASGSSGPYEQYF. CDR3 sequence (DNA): TGCAGTGCTAGCGGGTCTAGCGGGCCCTACGAGCAGTACTTC.

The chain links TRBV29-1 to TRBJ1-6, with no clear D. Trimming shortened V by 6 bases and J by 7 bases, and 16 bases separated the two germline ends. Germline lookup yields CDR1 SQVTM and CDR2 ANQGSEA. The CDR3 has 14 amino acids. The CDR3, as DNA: TGCAGCGTCGCCAATCCCTGGCGGAATTCACCCCTCCACTTT. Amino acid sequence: CSVANPWRNSPLHF.

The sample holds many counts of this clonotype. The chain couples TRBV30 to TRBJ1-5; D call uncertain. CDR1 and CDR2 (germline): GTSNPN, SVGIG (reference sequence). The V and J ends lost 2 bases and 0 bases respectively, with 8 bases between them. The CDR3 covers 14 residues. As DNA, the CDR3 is TGTGCCTGGAGTTTGGGGTATAGCAATCAGCCCCAGCATTTT. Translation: CAWSLGYSNQPQHF.

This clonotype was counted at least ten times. CDR3 sequence reads: CASSGTGGVYEKLFF. DNA for the CDR3: TGTGCCAGCAGCGGTACAGGGGGCGTGTATGAAAAACTGTTTTTT. The gene calls are TRBV28 and TRBJ1-4; 9 nucleotides align to TRBD1. V was clipped by 6 bases and J by 6 bases; unmatched bases: 8. CDR3 length equals 15 residues. Germline CDR1 is MDHEN and CDR2 is SYDVKM.

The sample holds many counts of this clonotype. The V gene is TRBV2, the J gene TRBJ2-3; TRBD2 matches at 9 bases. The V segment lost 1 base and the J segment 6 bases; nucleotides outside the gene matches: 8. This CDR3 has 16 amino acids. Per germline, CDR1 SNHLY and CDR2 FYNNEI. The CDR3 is CASSEGGSGSADTQYF. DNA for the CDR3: TGTGCCAGCAGTGAAGGCGGTAGCGGGAGTGCCGATACGCAGTATTTT.

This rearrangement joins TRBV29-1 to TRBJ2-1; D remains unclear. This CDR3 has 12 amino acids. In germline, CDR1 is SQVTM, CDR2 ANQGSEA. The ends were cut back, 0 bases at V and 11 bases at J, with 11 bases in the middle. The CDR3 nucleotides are TGCAGCGTTGAAGATATGGCTAGTCAGCAGTTCTTC. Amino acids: CSVEDMASQQFF.

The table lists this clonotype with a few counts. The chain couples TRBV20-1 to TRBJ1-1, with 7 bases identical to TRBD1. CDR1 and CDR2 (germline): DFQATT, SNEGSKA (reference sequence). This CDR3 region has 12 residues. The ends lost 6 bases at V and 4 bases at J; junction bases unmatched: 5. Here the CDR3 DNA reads TGCAGTGCAAAGACAGGGCGCACTGAAGCTTTCTTT. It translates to CSAKTGRTEAFF.

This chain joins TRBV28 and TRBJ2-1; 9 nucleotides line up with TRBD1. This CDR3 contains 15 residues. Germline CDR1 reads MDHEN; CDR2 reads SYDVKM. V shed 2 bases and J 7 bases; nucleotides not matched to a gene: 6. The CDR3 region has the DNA TGTGCCAGCAGTTTAGGGGGGACAGGGAGGAATGAGCAGTTCTTC. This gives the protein CASSLGGTGRNEQFF.

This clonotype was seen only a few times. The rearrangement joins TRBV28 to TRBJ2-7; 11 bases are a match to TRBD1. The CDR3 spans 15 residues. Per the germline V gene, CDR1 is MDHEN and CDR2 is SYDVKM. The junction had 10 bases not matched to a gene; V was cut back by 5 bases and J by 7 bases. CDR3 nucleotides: TGTGCCAGCAGTCCGGGACAGGGGGGCTCTGGGGAGCAGTACTTC. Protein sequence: CASSPGQGGSGEQYF.

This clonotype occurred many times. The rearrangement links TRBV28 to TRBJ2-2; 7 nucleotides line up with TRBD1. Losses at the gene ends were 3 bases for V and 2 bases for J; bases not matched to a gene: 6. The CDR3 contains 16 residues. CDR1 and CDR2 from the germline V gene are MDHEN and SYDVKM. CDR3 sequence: CASSFLGGVNTGELFF. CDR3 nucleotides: TGTGCCAGCAGTTTCTTAGGGGGCGTTAACACCGGGGAGCTGTTTTTT.

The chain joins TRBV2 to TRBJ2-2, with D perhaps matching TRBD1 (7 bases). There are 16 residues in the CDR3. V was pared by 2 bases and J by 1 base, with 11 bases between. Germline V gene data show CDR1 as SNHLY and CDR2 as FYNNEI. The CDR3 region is CASSERGTENTGELFF. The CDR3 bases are TGTGCCAGCAGTGAACGGGGGACAGAGAACACCGGGGAGCTGTTTTTT. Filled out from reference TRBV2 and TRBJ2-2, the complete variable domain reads EPEVTQTPSHQVTQMGQEVILRCVPISNHLYFYWYRQILGQKVEFLVSFYNNEISEKSEIFDDQFSVERPDGSNFTLKIRSTKLEDSAMYFCASSERGTENTGELFFGEGSRLTVL.

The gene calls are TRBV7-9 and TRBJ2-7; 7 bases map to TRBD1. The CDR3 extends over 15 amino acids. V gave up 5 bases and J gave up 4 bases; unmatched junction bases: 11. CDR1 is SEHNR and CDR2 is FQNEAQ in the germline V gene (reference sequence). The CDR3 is CASSPGTVFFYEQYF. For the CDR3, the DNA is TGTGCCAGCAGCCCCGGGACAGTATTCTTTTACGAGCAGTACTTC.

CDR3 sequence: CSARDQLAGWHTQYF. CDR3 in DNA: TGCAGTGCTAGAGATCAGTTAGCGGGGTGGCATACGCAGTATTTT. The rearrangement uses TRBV20-1 and TRBJ2-3, with TRBD2 matching 8 bases. CDR1 is DFQATT, CDR2 SNEGSKA, per germline (reference sequence). The CDR3 runs 15 residues. Losses at the gene ends were 0 bases for V and 7 bases for J; bases not matched to a gene: 9.

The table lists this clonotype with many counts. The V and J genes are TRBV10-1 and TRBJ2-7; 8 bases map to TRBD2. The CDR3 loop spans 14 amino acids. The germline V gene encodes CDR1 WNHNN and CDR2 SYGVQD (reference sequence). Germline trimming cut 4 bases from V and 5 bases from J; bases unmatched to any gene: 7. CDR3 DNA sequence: TGCGCCAGCAGTGGCCCGGGGGGGATCAACGAGCAGTACTTC. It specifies CASSGPGGINEQYF.

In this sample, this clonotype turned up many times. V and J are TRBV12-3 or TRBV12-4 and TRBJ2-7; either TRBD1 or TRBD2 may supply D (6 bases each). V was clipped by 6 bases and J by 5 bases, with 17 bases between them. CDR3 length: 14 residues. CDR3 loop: CASSSPGGSNEQYF. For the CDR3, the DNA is TGTGCCAGCAGCTCCCCCGGGGGCAGCAACGAGCAGTACTTC.

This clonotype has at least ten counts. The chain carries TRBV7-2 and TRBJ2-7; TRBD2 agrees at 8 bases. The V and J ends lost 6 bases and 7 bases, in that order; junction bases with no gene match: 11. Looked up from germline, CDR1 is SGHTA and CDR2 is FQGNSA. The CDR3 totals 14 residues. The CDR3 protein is CASSSDWSGGEQYF. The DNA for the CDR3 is TGTGCCAGCAGTTCCGACTGGTCGGGAGGGGAGCAGTACTTC.